This T cell receptor (beta chain) was sequenced during a study of OX40 agonist ivuxolimab in advanced cancers. Across the study: As their treatment, patients were administered ivuxolimab, an agonistic anti-OX40 (CD134) antibody. The study gave patients intravenous ivuxolimab at 0.01 to 10 mg/kg every 2 weeks. The study, taken as a whole, reports: With doses of 0.1-3.0 mg/kg, partial responders showed among the lowest clonal expansion.

The CDR3 is 13 residues long. Trimming removed 2 bases from V and 6 bases from J, with 11 bases in between. Germline V gene lookup returns CDR1 SGHNT and CDR2 YENEEA. The method was immunoSEQ multiplex PCR; TCRdb's version includes in-frame clones alone and lacks a portion of them. Among under 100,000 clones listed, around nine tenths were seen once. About this clone: As yet, its antigen is unknown.

The material was CD4+ or CD8+ T cells sorted from blood, obtained in a trial of the OX40 agonist ivuxolimab. This TCR derives from an adult with an advanced solid tumor such as melanoma, head and neck, liver or kidney cancer. The chain links TRBV11-3 to TRBJ2-7; D is undetermined. For the CDR3, the DNA is TGTGCCAGCAGCTTAAGTTCCGAGGTCGAGCAGTACTTC. This gives the protein CASSLSSEVEQYF.